This TCR beta chain was sequenced in a study of tissue T cells after allogeneic stem cell transplantation. The study, taken as a whole, reports: Shared clones across patients were few; motif clustering revealed tissue-specific shared signatures. Within patients, tissue anatomy strongly shaped TCR repertoire composition.

This clone was counted between two and nine times. Its antigen is currently unknown. Mouse names are used for the genes. Coverage ceases 1 residue before the CDR3 finishes, and the germline J gene fills in the end. Clones were sequenced by immunoSEQ multiplex PCR, and TCRdb holds only the in-frame ones, with some missing. Altogether some 17,000 clones are present, roughly two thirds being singletons, with the ten largest covering 0.93%. The CDR3 length is 15 residues. Germline V lookup: CDR1 NSHNY, CDR2 SYGAGN. With V trimmed by 0 bases and J by 6 bases, 5 bases remained unmatched. The origin of this receptor is a female BALB/c mouse in good health. The strain's MHC: H2-d. Sequencing was performed on spleen. This chain uses TRBV13-1 with TRBJ2-1, with TRBD2 matching 8 bases. CDR3 DNA (partial): TGTGCCAGCAGTGATGAGGGGGGGCTGGGTGCTGAGCAGTTC. Translated: CASSDEGGLGAEQF. In full, the CDR3 reads CASSDEGGLGAEQFF.